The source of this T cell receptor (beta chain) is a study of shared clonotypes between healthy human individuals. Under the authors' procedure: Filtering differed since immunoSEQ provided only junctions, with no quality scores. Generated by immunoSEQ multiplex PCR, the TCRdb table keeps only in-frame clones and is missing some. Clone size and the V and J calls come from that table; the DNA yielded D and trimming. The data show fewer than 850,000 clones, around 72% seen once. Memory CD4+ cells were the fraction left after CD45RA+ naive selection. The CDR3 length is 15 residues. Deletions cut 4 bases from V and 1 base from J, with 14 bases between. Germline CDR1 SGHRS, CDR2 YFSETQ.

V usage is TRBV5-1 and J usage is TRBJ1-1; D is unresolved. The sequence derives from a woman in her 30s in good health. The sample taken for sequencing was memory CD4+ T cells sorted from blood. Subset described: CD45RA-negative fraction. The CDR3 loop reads CASSPHSAANTEAFF. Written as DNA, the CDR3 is TGCGCCAGCAGCCCCCATTCAGCTGCGAACACTGAAGCTTTCTTT.